The 9 T cell receptor beta chains presented below share a single source sample, sequenced in a study of early T cells in non-severe SARS-CoV-2 infection. TCRdb re-derived calls from the 5' RACE reads in MiXCR, one entry per CDR3 protein. The table lists approximately 57,000 distinct CDR3 sequences, around 12% of them singletons. The source material was whole blood. These receptors all stem from an adult who was a healthcare worker with PCR-confirmed SARS-CoV-2 infection or an uninfected control (not recorded which).

This clonotype was counted ten times or more. This CDR3 reads CASSRTSSWAGTEAFF. Written as DNA, the CDR3 is TGCGCCAGCAGTCGGACATCCTCTTGGGCGGGCACTGAAGCTTTCTTT. J is TRBJ1-1 and V is TRBV4-3; a possible D gene is TRBD1 (5 bases). The CDR3 length is 16 residues. Germline values: CDR1 LGHNA, CDR2 YSLEER. Trimming took off 6 bases at V and 4 bases at J, with 21 bases between the two ends.

The rearrangement uses TRBV28 and TRBJ1-2; no definite D call. The CDR3 is 13 amino acids. The V and J ends lost 2 bases and 2 bases respectively, with 6 bases between them. Germline CDR1 reads MDHEN; CDR2 reads SYDVKM. The CDR3 here is CASSLRGNYGYTF. As DNA, the CDR3 is TGTGCCAGCAGTTTACGAGGGAACTATGGCTACACCTTC.

The V and J genes are TRBV5-4 and TRBJ2-1, with 7 bases fitting TRBD1. Trimming took 4 bases from V and 5 from J; bases not matched to a gene: 6. CDR3 length equals 14 residues. CDR1 is SGHNT, CDR2 YYREEE, per germline (reference sequence). This CDR3 reads CASSHRDRNNEQFF. CDR3 DNA sequence: TGTGCCAGCAGCCATCGGGACAGAAACAATGAGCAGTTCTTC.

CDR3: CASSLDKGRTDTQYF. CDR3 nucleotide sequence: TGTGCCAGCAGCTTAGATAAGGGGCGCACAGATACGCAGTATTTT. The V and J genes are TRBV7-9 and TRBJ2-3; a weak D match, TRBD1 (5 bases). Trimming took 1 base from V and 1 from J, leaving 9 bases between them. Germline V gene sequence: CDR1 SEHNR, CDR2 FQNEAQ (reference sequence). CDR3 length: 15 amino acids.

The chain combines TRBV7-2 with TRBJ2-3; 7 nucleotides align to TRBD1. Per germline, CDR1 SGHTA and CDR2 FQGNSA. Losses at the gene ends were 8 bases for V and 0 bases for J; bases not matched to a gene: 5. This CDR3 is built from 14 residues. In DNA, the CDR3 is TGTGCCAGCGAGGGGGCGGATAGCACAGATACGCAGTATTTT. Encoded protein: CASEGADSTDTQYF.

This clonotype was counted only a few times. The CDR3 bases are TGTGCCAGCAGCTTAGCGGGGACTAGTAGCCACAATGAGCAGTTCTTC. It translates to CASSLAGTSSHNEQFF. The chain links TRBV7-2 to TRBJ2-1; 8 bases are shared with TRBD2. Trimming removed 0 bases from V and 5 bases from J; junction bases left unmatched: 6. This CDR3 region has 16 residues. Per the germline V gene, CDR1 is SGHTA and CDR2 is FQGNSA.

The sample holds a few counts of this clonotype. The CDR3 is CAWSLPGPLVTEAFF. In nucleotides, the CDR3 is TGTGCCTGGAGTTTACCGGGGCCGCTGGTCACTGAAGCTTTCTTT. The chain is built from TRBV30 and TRBJ1-1; D may be TRBD1 (5 bases). Trimming removed 2 bases from V and 4 bases from J, with 17 bases in between. Germline CDR1 GTSNPN, CDR2 SVGIG (reference sequence). The CDR3 has 15 amino acids.

The genes are TRBV5-1 and TRBJ2-6; tentative D call: TRBD1 (5 bases). The CDR3 totals 17 residues. Germline CDR1 reads SGHRS; CDR2 reads YFSETQ. V was clipped by 5 bases and J by 0 bases, with 15 bases between them. CDR3 DNA sequence: TGCGCCAGCAGGCAGGGCAGATCCGACTCTGGGGCCAACGTCCTGACTTTC. Translation gives CASRQGRSDSGANVLTF.

The chain couples TRBV27 to TRBJ1-1, with D possibly TRBD1 on 6 matching bases. Trimming took off 2 bases at V and 1 base at J, with 11 bases between the two ends. CDR1 and CDR2 from the germline V gene are MNHEY and SMNVEV (reference sequence). The CDR3 spans 15 residues. CDR3 sequence: CASSLVKQGNTEAFF. The DNA of the CDR3 is TGTGCCAGCAGTTTAGTAAAACAGGGGAACACTGAAGCTTTCTTT.